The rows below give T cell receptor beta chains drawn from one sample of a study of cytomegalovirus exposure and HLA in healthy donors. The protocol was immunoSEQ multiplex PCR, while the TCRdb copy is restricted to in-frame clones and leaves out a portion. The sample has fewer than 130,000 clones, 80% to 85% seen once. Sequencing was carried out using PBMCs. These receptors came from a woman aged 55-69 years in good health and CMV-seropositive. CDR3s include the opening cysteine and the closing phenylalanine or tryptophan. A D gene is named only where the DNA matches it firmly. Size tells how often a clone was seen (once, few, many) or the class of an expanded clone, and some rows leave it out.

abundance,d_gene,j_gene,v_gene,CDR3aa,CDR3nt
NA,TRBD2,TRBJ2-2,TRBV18,CASSGLAGRIGGELFF,TGTGCCAGCTCAGGACTAGCGGGAAGGATTGGCGGGGAGCTGTTTTTT
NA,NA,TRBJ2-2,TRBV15,CATSRDSWNTGELFF,TGTGCCACCAGCAGGGACAGCTGGAACACCGGGGAGCTGTTTTTT
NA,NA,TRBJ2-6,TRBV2,CALKGQSGANVLTF,TGTGCCCTTAAAGGACAGTCTGGGGCCAACGTCCTGACTTTC
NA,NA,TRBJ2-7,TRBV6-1,CASSVNSGYEQYF,TGTGCCAGCAGTGTAAATAGCGGCTACGAGCAGTACTTC
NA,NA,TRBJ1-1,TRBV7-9,CASSLNDRGGAAFF,TGTGCCAGCAGCTTAAACGACCGGGGGGGAGCCGCTTTCTTT
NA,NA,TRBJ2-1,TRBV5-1,CASGGAGSSYNEQFF,TGCGCCAGCGGGGGGGCGGGGAGCTCCTACAATGAGCAGTTCTTC
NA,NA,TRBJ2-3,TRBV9,CASSVGTFDTQYF,TGTGCCAGCAGCGTCGGGACTTTCGATACGCAGTATTTT
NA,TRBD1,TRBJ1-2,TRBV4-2,CASSQGQAGGFNGYTF,TGTGCCAGCAGCCAAGGCCAGGCAGGGGGTTTCAATGGCTACACCTTC
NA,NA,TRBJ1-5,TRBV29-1,CSVVTGDNQPQHF,TGCAGCGTTGTGACAGGAGACAATCAGCCCCAGCATTTT
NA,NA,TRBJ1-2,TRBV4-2,CASSQTKDYYGYTF,TGTGCCAGCAGCCAAACTAAGGACTACTATGGCTACACCTTC
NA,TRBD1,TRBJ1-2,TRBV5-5,CASSFMDRAGYTF,TGTGCCAGCAGCTTTATGGACAGGGCTGGCTACACCTTC
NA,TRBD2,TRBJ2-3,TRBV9,CASSVAGGHTDTQYF,TGTGCCAGCAGCGTAGCGGGGGGGCACACAGATACGCAGTATTTT
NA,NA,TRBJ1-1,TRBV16,CASSPPGRPTKNTEAFF,TGTGCCAGCAGCCCCCCTGGCAGACCAACTAAGAACACTGAAGCTTTCTTT
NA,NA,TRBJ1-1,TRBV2,CASRGERGLTEAFF,TGTGCCAGCAGAGGTGAGCGGGGGCTTACTGAAGCTTTCTTT
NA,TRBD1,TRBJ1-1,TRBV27,CASRRTGETEAFF,TGTGCCAGCAGGAGGACAGGGGAAACTGAAGCTTTCTTT
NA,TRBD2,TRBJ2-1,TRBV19,CASSSTSGSSNEQFF,TGTGCCAGTAGTTCGACTAGCGGGAGTTCAAATGAGCAGTTCTTC
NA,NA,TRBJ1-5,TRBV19,CASRKGVGNQPQHF,TGTGCCAGTAGGAAAGGGGTTGGGAATCAGCCCCAGCATTTT
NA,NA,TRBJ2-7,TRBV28,CASSFQGKSYEQYF,TGTGCCAGCAGTTTCCAGGGGAAATCCTACGAGCAGTACTTC
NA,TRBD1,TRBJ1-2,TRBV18,CASSPATGVGYGYTF,TGTGCCAGCTCACCCGCGACAGGGGTCGGCTATGGCTACACCTTC
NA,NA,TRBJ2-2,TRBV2,CASSEGRTNTGELFF,TGTGCCAGCAGTGAGGGGCGGACGAACACCGGGGAGCTGTTTTTT
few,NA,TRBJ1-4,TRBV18,CASSPSTEKLFF,TGTGCCAGCTCACCATCGACAGAAAAACTGTTTTTT
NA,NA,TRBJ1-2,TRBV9,CASSAKVNRDYGYTF,TGTGCCAGCAGCGCCAAGGTGAACAGGGACTATGGCTACACCTTC
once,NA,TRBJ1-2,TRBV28,CASSPPGSYGYTF,TGTGCCAGCAGCCCCCCAGGCTCCTATGGCTACACCTTC
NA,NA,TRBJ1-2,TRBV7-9,CASGLGSYYGYTF,TGTGCCAGCGGCCTAGGGAGTTACTATGGCTACACCTTC
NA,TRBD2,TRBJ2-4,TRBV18,CASSPWTVAGGSKNIQYF,TGTGCCAGCTCACCGTGGACAGTAGCGGGAGGGTCCAAAAACATTCAGTACTTC
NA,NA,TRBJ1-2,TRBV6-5,CASTRGHSYGYTF,TGTGCCAGCACCCGGGGTCACTCCTATGGCTACACCTTC
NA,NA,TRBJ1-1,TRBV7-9,CASSHTTGNTEAFF,TGTGCCAGCAGCCATACTACAGGGAACACTGAAGCTTTCTTT
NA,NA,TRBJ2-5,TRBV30,CAWSEGQLVETQYF,TGTGCCTGGAGTGAGGGGCAGTTGGTAGAGACCCAGTACTTC
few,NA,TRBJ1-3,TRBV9,CASSAGQLSGNTIYF,TGTGCCAGCAGCGCCGGACAGCTCTCTGGAAACACCATATATTTT
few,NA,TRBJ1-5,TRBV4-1,CASSSIPRSGNQPQHF,TGCGCCAGCAGTTCTATCCCCCGTTCGGGCAATCAGCCCCAGCATTTT
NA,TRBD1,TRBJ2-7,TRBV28,CASSLRDRGPDEQYF,TGTGCCAGCAGTTTAAGGGACAGGGGGCCTGATGAGCAGTACTTC
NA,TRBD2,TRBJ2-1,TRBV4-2,CASSQGYASSGRNEQFF,TGTGCCAGCAGCCAAGGGTATGCTTCTAGCGGGAGGAATGAGCAGTTCTTC
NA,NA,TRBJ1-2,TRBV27,CASRPSGPLDYGYTF,TGTGCCAGCAGGCCTTCAGGGCCCCTGGACTATGGCTACACCTTC
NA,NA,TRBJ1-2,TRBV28,CASSPANYGYTF,TGTGCCAGCAGTCCAGCTAACTATGGCTACACCTTC
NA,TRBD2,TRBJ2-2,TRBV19,CASSIGLAGLSGELFF,TGTGCCAGTAGTATTGGCCTAGCGGGGCTCTCCGGGGAGCTGTTTTTT
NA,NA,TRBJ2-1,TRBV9,CASSVWSNSYNEQFF,TGTGCCAGCAGCGTATGGTCCAACAGCTACAATGAGCAGTTCTTC
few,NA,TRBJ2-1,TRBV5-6,CASSLRGPSYNEQFF,TGTGCCAGCAGCTTGCGAGGGCCCTCCTACAATGAGCAGTTCTTC
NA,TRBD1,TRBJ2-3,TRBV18,CASSPPVGGQGQSREDTQYF,TGTGCCAGCTCACCACCCGTAGGAGGACAGGGCCAGAGTCGGGAGGATACGCAGTATTTT
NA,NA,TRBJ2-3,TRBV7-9,CASSPRGAVTTDTQYF,TGTGCCAGCAGCCCCCGGGGAGCGGTGACCACAGATACGCAGTATTTT
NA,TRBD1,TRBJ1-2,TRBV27,CASRPVDRDYGYTF,TGTGCCAGCAGGCCGGTCGACAGGGACTATGGCTACACCTTC
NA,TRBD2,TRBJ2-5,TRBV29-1,CSVENGGRETQYF,TGCAGCGTTGAAAACGGGGGGAGAGAGACCCAGTACTTC
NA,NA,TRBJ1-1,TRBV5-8,CASPGRPLNRVMNTEAFF,TGTGCCAGTCCGGGCCGGCCATTAAACAGGGTCATGAACACTGAAGCTTTCTTT
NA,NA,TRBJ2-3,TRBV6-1,CASSRQSTDTQYF,TGTGCCAGCAGTAGACAGAGCACAGATACGCAGTATTTT